This T cell receptor beta chain was sequenced for a study of OX40 agonist ivuxolimab in advanced cancers. Study-level points and caveats: CD8+ T cells (on average) carried more expanded clones than CD4+ T cells.

Only in-frame clones appear in the TCRdb table, and some are missing; sequencing was by immunoSEQ multiplex PCR. The sample includes around 17,000 clones, approximately 86% of them seen just once. A word on this clone: The antigen is not known.

CDR1 and CDR2 (germline): SGHVS, FNYEAQ. This CDR3 has 15 residues. With V trimmed by 5 bases and J by 4 bases, 5 bases remained unmatched. The chain uses TRBV7-6 and TRBJ2-1; TRBD2 matches 10 bases. The sample here was CD4+ or CD8+ T cells sorted from blood, taken in a trial of the OX40 agonist ivuxolimab. This TCR came from an adult with an advanced solid tumor such as melanoma, head and neck, liver or kidney cancer. This chain's CDR3 is CASSPTSGPYNEQFF. The DNA for the CDR3 is TGTGCCAGCAGCCCGACTAGCGGGCCTTACAATGAGCAGTTCTTC.